The text below deals with one TCR beta chain. Its matching antigen is unknown. The V and J ends lost 2 bases and 4 bases respectively, with 11 bases between them. The length of the CDR3 is 14 residues. Germline CDR1 reads SGHTA; CDR2 reads FQGNSA. This sample is drawn from a study of TIL therapy for anti-PD-1-resistant metastatic lung cancer. About the study: Median tumor mutation burden was about 1.5 mutations per megabase. Study results and caveats: Compared with baseline intratumoral T cells, expanded TIL cultures were more clonal and less diverse (around 6% vs 30%).

Sequencing used immunoSEQ v3. Survey-level samples got around 2.1 million read pairs; deep-level samples got roughly 4.5-6 million. Some clones are missing from TCRdb's copy, which holds only in-frame ones; the method was immunoSEQ multiplex PCR. The sample has 95,000 or so clones, roughly two thirds seen once. Described time point: pre-treatment sample, taken before nivolumab and TIL therapy. Most excised metastases sampled were pleural nodules or supraclavicular lymph nodes. Stage 4 NSCLC adults joined between late 2017 and 2020. The chain is built from TRBV7-2 and TRBJ2-5; D is possibly TRBD1 (5 bases). The source of this sequence is a person aged 25-80 years with non-small cell lung cancer. This material consisted of tumor tissue, taken at baseline. The CDR3 loop reads CASSLFRVGETQYF. DNA for the CDR3: TGTGCCAGCAGCTTATTCAGGGTGGGAGAGACCCAGTACTTC.